This TCR beta chain was sequenced for a study of shared clonotypes between healthy human individuals (dated by TCRdb to about 2020). With respect to the entire study: The cohort comprised a couple of women and a few men aged 18 to 49 years. Libraries were prepared and TCR repertoires were sequenced by different laboratories using diverse techniques, in order to increase sequencing depth and limit assay-specific biases. The study deeply sequenced blood TCR repertoires of 5 or 6 healthy adults to estimate repertoire size and the extent of clonotype sharing between individuals. For each donor, three plates each were used for CD4 naive and CD4 memory, two plates were used for CD8 naive, and one plate was used for CD8 memory. Per donor, leukapheresis produced somewhere between about 0.85 and 10 billion PBMCs. The research as a whole found: Clonotypes shared by all four sorted-subset donors showed higher generation probabilities than non-shared clonotypes. The small number of donors limited the genetic and exposure-history diversity represented. Pairwise subsampling led to the expectation that sequencing depth would affect the degree of clonotype sharing among donors. Sampling was restricted to blood, and TCR repertoires in tissues likely differ from the TCR repertoires found in blood. Approximately 4.8% of naive CD4, around 4% of naive CD8, approximately 2.2% of memory CD4, and about 0.4% of memory CD8 clonotypes were shared across a handful of donors. Estimated clonotype richness was generally larger for naive than for memory subsets. Rarefaction of sorted-subset datasets indicated incomplete sequencing despite the large sequencing depth.

Using the deep immunoSEQ assay, multiplex PCR amplified TCR CDR3 regions from genomic DNA. For each cell subset, the extracted genomic DNA was distributed evenly across all wells of several immunoSEQ 96-well plates, and each plate served as one replicate. For sorted subsets, about 200 ng genomic DNA, equal to about 30,000 T cell genomes, was loaded into each replicate PCR. Purified libraries were measured with a Qubit 3.0 fluorometer, size-checked on a Bioanalyzer 2100, and measured again with the KAPA Library Quantification kit. Every immunoSEQ 96-well plate was sequenced on a dedicated single-read 150-cycle Illumina NextSeq 550 flow cell. The study's own analysis went as follows. Because the immunoSEQ output included only junctional sequences and no quality scores, the filtering could not be the same as the filtering used for full-length reads. To assign V/J genes and CDR3, sequences were annotated against IMGT germline references using PyIR, a Python wrapper for IgBLAST v1.9. Reads were filtered out if the reads had weak V/J assignments (E-value above 1e-6), no CDR3, stop codons, out-of-frame junctions, or ambiguous translated residues. V3J clonotypes were defined by identical inferred V gene, J gene, and CDR3 amino acid sequence. Percentage overlap between repertoires was calculated by dividing the number of shared unique clonotypes by the size of the smaller repertoire. Three approaches were used to assess repertoire richness: RTK rarefaction, the Chao1 estimator, and Recon v2.1 estimates of unobserved clonotypes. For all TCRbeta clonotypes obtained by the gDNA method from a handful of donors, generation probabilities were computed with OLGA. Entries here come from immuneACCESS through TCRdb and include only in-frame sequences with V and J called. Some clones fail to appear in such tables; in the studies checked, an unresolved V gene covers under half of the shortfall, and the cause of the remainder is unknown. The DNA was the basis for D and trimming; V, J and clone size are from that table. This sample gives approximately 2.1 million clones in total; 85% to 95% of them show up just once. About 0.39% of the sample is held by the ten biggest clonotypes.

The donors were healthy, HIV-negative adults who had no recently reported acute infections or vaccinations. Every donor was a Caucasian adult residing in Nashville, Tennessee, USA. Magnetic negative selection was used to enrich CD4+ T cells, after which naive cells were positively selected on CD45RA and the negative fraction became the memory subset. Blood was collected by leukapheresis, and PBMCs were isolated by Ficoll-Histopaque density gradient centrifugation and then cryopreserved in liquid nitrogen vapor phase. Analytical flow cytometry was used to check the purity and quantity of each magnetically sorted T cell population. Genomic DNA was isolated from every sorted fraction and measured by UV absorbance on a Nanodrop 2000c. On this clone: Its recognized antigen is unknown. One base away there is no much larger clone; base qualities are not given.

CDR1 and CDR2 (SGHNT, YENEEA) derive from the germline V gene. The CDR3 goes from the cysteine to the phenylalanine over 14 residues. Of all the DNA, just the CDR3 is kept, 42 bases in frame from base 1. The V end loses 2 bases and the J end loses 0 bases, and a stretch of 2 bases separates them. The V and J segments used are TRBV11-3 and TRBJ2-6, with the identity of the D gene unclear. The specimen was naive CD4+ T cells from PBMCs. According to the study, the label for this sample's cell subset or site signals: CD45RA+ positively selected. This clonotype was sampled from a young man in good health. Some clones in this sample may be carry-over from other donors' samples. Here the CDR3 is given as CASSLNSGANVLTF. The nucleotide sequence reads as follows: TGTGCCAGCAGCTTAAACTCTGGGGCCAACGTCCTGACTTTC.